This T cell receptor beta chain was sequenced for a study of T cells in Graves' hyperthyroidism and ophthalmopathy. Clinical symptoms, serum thyroxine and TRAb, thyroid ultrasound and orbital computed tomography together formed the diagnostic basis. This clonotype was observed a few times. Its antigen is unidentified. Germline values: CDR1 MNHNS, CDR2 SASEGT. CDR3 length: 15 amino acids. V shed 6 bases, J shed 6 bases, and the junction held 10 bases outside the gene matches. The source material, RNA transcripts, was used to amplify TCR beta CDR3 regions. Carried out on the TCR CDR3, a first-round RT-PCR used the HTBI primer set. TCRdb passed the multiplex PCR reads through MiXCR, listing each CDR3 protein once. The sample yields about 600,000 distinct CDR3 sequences, about 16% seen once. Notes on the study in general: Among clonotypes expanded in thyroid above 0.001, most were also found in blood. In the analysis, a 13 V-J model separated ophthalmopathy from stable hyperthyroidism.

The sequenced sample consisted of blood. This rearrangement joins TRBV6-1 to TRBJ2-3; the match to TRBD2 covers 9 bases. The sequence came from a woman aged 40 to 50 with Graves' ophthalmopathy. CDR3 sequence: CASSSQSGRTDTQYF. The CDR3, as DNA: TGTGCCAGCAGCTCACAGAGCGGGAGGACGGATACGCAGTATTTT.